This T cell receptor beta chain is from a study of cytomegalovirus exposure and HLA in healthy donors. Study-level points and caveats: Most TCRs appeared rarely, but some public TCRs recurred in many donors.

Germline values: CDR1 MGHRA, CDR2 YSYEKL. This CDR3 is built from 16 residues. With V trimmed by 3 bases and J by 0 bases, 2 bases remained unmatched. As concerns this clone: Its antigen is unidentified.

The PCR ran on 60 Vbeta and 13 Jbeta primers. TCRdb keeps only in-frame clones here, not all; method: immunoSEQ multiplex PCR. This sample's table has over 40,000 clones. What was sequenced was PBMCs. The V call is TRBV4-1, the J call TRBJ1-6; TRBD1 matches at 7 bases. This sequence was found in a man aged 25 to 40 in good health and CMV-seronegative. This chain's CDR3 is CASSQDRSSYNSPLHF. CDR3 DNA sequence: TGCGCCAGCAGCCAGGACAGGAGCTCCTATAATTCACCCCTCCACTTT.